This T cell receptor beta chain derives from a study of shared clonotypes between healthy human individuals. Study outcomes and limitations: Clonotype sharing levels among donors were expected to vary with sequencing depth. A handful of donors showed sharing of about 4.7% of naive CD4 clonotypes. Tissues were not sampled, only blood, and their repertoires likely differ.

Both subsets, CD45RA+ naive and CD45RA-negative memory, were split from the CD4+ cells. Of note for this clone: Its antigen is currently unknown.

Clones were sequenced by immunoSEQ multiplex PCR, and TCRdb holds only the in-frame ones, with some missing. Here the sample spans about 1 million clones, more than 60% being singletons. Trimming took off 7 bases at V and 2 bases at J, with 8 bases between the two ends. Per germline, CDR1 MNHNS and CDR2 SASEGT. The CDR3 has 12 residues. This chain connects TRBV6-1 to TRBJ1-2; the D is unclear. This sequence originates from a man aged 18 to 29 in good health. The sample consisted of memory CD4+ T cells sorted from blood. Subset denoted: CD45RA-negative fraction. For the CDR3, the DNA is TGTGCCAGCATGGCCGGGAACTATGGCTACACCTTC. Protein: CASMAGNYGYTF.